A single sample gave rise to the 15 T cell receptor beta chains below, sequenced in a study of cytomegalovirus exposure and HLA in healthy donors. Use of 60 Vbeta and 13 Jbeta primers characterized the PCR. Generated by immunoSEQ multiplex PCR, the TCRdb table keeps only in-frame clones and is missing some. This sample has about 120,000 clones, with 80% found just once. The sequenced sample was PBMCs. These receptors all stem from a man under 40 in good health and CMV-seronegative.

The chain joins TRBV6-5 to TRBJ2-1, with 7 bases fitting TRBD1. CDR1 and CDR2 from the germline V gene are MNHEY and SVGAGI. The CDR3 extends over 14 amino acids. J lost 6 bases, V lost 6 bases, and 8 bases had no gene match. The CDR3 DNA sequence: TGTGCCAGCAGGTGGACAGGAATTGGCAATGAGCAGTTCTTC. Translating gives CASRWTGIGNEQFF.

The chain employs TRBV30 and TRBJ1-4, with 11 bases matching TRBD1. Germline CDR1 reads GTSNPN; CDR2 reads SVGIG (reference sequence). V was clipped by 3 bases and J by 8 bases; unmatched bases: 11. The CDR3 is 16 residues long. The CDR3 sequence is CAWSPTLWDRGEKLFF. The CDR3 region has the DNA TGTGCCTGGAGCCCCACCCTCTGGGACAGGGGGGAAAAACTGTTTTTT.

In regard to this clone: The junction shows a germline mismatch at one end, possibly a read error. The CDR3 DNA is TGTGCCAGTAGTATAGTAGGGCAGGGGGCCTACAATGGGCAGTTCTTC. This gives the protein CASSIVGQGAYNGQFF. The chain links TRBV19 to TRBJ2-1, with TRBD1 matching 8 bases. The CDR3 is 16 amino acids. From germline, CDR1 is LNHDA and CDR2 SQIVND (reference sequence).

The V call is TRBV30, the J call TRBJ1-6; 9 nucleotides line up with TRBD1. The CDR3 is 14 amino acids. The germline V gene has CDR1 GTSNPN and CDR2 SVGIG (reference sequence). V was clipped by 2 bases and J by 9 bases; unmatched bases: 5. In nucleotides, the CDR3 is TGTGCCTGGAGTCTCGGGGACAGGGTTTCACCCCTCCACTTT. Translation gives CAWSLGDRVSPLHF.

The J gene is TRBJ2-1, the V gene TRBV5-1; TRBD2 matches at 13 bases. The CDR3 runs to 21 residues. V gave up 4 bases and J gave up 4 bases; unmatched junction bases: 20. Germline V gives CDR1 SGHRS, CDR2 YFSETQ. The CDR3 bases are TGCGCCAGCAGCGCGTCCAACACTAGCGGGAGGGCCTTTAGTATTTACAATGAGCAGTTCTTC. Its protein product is CASSASNTSGRAFSIYNEQFF. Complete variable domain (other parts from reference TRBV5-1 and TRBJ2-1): KAGVTQTPRYLIKTRGQQVTLSCSPISGHRSVSWYQQTPGQGLQFLFEYFSETQRNKGNFPGRFSGRQFSNSRSEMNVSTLELGDSALYLCASSASNTSGRAFSIYNEQFFGPGTRLTVL.

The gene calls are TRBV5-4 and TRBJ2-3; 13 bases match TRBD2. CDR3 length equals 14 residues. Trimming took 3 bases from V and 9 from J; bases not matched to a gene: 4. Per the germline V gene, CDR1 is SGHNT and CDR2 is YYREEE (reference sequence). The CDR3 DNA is TGTGCCAGCAGCTACGGGACTAGCGGGGCGACGCAGTATTTT. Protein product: CASSYGTSGATQYF.

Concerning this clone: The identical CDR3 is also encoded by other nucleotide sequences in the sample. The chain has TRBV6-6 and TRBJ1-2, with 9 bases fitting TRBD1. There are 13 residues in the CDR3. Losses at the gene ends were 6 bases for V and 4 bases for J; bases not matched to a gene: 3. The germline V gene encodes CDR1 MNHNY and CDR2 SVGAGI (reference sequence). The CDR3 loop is CASSSGQGYGYTF. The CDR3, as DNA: TGTGCCAGCAGCTCGGGACAGGGCTATGGCTACACCTTC.

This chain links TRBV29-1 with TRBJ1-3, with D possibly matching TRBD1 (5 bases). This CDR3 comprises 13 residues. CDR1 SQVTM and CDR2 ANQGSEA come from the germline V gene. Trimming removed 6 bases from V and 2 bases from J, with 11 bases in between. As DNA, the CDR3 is TGCAGCGTCGCCGGGGGGGCTGGAAACACCATATATTTT. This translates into CSVAGGAGNTIYF.

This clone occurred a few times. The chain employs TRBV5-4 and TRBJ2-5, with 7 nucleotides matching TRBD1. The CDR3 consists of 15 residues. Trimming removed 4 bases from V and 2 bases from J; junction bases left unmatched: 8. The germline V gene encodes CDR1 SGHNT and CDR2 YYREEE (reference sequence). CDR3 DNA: TGTGCCAGCAGCCTAATCTACAGGGGTCAAGAGACCCAGTACTTC. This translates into CASSLIYRGQETQYF.

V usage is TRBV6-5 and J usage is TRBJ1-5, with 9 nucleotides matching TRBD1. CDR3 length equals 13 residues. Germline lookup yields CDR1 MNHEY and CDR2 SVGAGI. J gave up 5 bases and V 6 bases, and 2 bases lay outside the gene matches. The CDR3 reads CASSRQGDQPQHF. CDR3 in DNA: TGTGCCAGCAGCAGACAGGGGGATCAGCCCCAGCATTTT.

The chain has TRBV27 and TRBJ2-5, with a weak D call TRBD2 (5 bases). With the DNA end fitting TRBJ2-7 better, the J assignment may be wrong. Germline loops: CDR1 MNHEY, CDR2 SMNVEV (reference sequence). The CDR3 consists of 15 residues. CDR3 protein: CASSLSSGPRYEQYF. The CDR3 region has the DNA TGTGCCAGCAGTTTAAGCAGCGGCCCGAGGTACGAGCAGTACTTC.

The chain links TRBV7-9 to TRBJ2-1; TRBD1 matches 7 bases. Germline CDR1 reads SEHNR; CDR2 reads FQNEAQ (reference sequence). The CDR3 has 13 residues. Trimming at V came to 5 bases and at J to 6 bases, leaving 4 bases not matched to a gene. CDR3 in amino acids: CASSPGTANEQFF. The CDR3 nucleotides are TGTGCCAGCAGCCCAGGGACAGCCAATGAGCAGTTCTTC.

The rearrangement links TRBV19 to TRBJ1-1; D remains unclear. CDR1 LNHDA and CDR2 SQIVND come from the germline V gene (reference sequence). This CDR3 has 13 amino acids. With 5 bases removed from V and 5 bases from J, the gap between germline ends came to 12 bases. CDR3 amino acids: CASSLGINTEAFF. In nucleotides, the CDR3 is TGTGCCAGTAGTCTGGGCATTAATACTGAAGCTTTCTTT.

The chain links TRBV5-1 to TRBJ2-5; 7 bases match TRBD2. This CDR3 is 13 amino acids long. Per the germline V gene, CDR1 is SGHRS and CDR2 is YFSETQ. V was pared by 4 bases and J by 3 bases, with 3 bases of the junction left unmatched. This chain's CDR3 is CASSSGTEETQYF. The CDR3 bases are TGCGCCAGCAGCAGCGGGACGGAAGAGACCCAGTACTTC.

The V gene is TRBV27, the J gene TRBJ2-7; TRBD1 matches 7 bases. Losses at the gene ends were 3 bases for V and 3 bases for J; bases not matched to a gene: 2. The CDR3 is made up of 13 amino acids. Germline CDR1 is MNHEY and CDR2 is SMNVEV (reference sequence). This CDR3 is CASSFGTDYEQYF. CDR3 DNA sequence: TGTGCCAGCAGTTTTGGGACAGACTACGAGCAGTACTTC.